These 10 T cell receptor beta chains were sequenced from one sample in a study of shared clonotypes between healthy human individuals. Terminally differentiated effector memory CD45RA+ cells were excluded from the naive CD8 cells, which were CD45RO-negative and positively selected for CCR7. This table comes from immunoSEQ multiplex PCR, and its TCRdb copy is limited to in-frame clones, with some not included. Among about 2 million clones listed, about 95% were seen once. Sequencing used naive CD8+ T cells sorted from blood. The receptors stem from a man aged 18 to 30 in good health.

The V and J genes are TRBV6-5 and TRBJ2-7, with TRBD2 identical over 9 bases. Germline assignment: CDR1 MNHEY and CDR2 SVGAGI. Unmatched junction bases numbered 2, after V lost 2 bases and J lost 6 bases. This CDR3 has 13 residues. CDR3: CASSYAGGTEQYF. The DNA of the CDR3 is TGTGCCAGCAGTTACGCGGGAGGGACCGAGCAGTACTTC.

This chain connects TRBV7-9 to TRBJ2-1; D call uncertain. There are 18 residues in the CDR3. From germline, CDR1 is SEHNR and CDR2 FQNEAQ (reference sequence). V dropped 5 bases and J dropped 3 bases, with 23 bases sitting between them. DNA for the CDR3: TGTGCCAGCAGCACCCACCTCCCAATGGGCGGAAACTACAATGAGCAGTTCTTC. Translating it yields CASSTHLPMGGNYNEQFF.

The chain employs TRBV5-6 and TRBJ2-2, with 10 bases matching TRBD1. This CDR3 region has 16 residues. Germline CDR1 reads SGHDT; CDR2 reads YYEEEE. Trimming cost V 2 bases and J 4 bases; bases outside gene matches: 5. As DNA, the CDR3 is TGTGCCAGCAGCTTCGCGGGACAGGGGTCCACCGGGGAGCTGTTTTTT. Its protein is CASSFAGQGSTGELFF.

This clone was counted a single time. The J gene is TRBJ1-1, the V gene TRBV4-3; 10 nucleotides align to TRBD1. V was clipped by 3 bases and J by 3 bases; unmatched bases: 4. The CDR3 runs 15 residues. Germline V gene data show CDR1 as LGHNA and CDR2 as YSLEER. Here the CDR3 reads CASSQGDRGDTEAFF. The CDR3 nucleotides are TGCGCCAGCAGCCAGGGGGACAGGGGCGACACTGAAGCTTTCTTT.

This clone was seen only once. V is TRBV13 and J is TRBJ1-3; TRBD1 agrees at 7 bases. V lost 5 bases, J lost 4 bases, and 14 bases stayed unmatched. This CDR3 is 17 amino acids long. Germline assignment: CDR1 PRHDT and CDR2 FYEKMQ (reference sequence). The CDR3 DNA sequence: TGTGCCAGCAGCCTACTGACAGGGAGCGGTGCGGGAAACACCATATATTTT. Translated: CASSLLTGSGAGNTIYF.

This sequence joins TRBV2 and TRBJ1-1; TRBD1 aligns across 9 bases. In germline, CDR1 is SNHLY, CDR2 FYNNEI. V lost 7 bases, J lost 3 bases, and 6 bases stayed unmatched. The CDR3 spans 14 residues. CDR3 residues: CASNPWTGDTEAFF. CDR3 coding DNA: TGTGCCAGCAACCCCTGGACAGGGGACACTGAAGCTTTCTTT.

The chain couples TRBV29-1 to TRBJ2-4, with TRBD2 as a possible D gene (5 bases). The CDR3 loop spans 11 amino acids. V lost 4 bases and J 8 bases, leaving 9 bases between the germline ends. The germline gives CDR1 SQVTM, CDR2 ANQGSEA. CDR3 DNA: TGCAGCGTTGGATCCGGGGACATTCAGTACTTC. It translates to CSVGSGDIQYF. The entire variable domain, with the rest obtained from reference TRBV29-1 and TRBJ2-4, is as follows: SAVISQKPSRDICQRGTSLTIQCQVDSQVTMMFWYRQQPGQSLTLIATANQGSEATYESGFVIDKFPISRPNLTFSTLTVSNMSPEDSSIYLCSVGSGDIQYFGAGTRLSVL.

Comments on this clone: The same CDR3 can be traced to other DNA sequences in this sample. The chain joins TRBV28 to TRBJ1-5; 7 bases map to TRBD1. The CDR3 extends over 16 amino acids. Trimming at V came to 0 bases and at J to 1 base, leaving 3 bases not matched to a gene. Germline V CDR1 and CDR2: MDHEN, SYDVKM. The CDR3 nucleotides are TGTGCCAGCAGTTTATGGGCAGGGGGGAGCAATCAGCCCCAGCATTTT. This translates into CASSLWAGGSNQPQHF.

The J gene is TRBJ2-7, the V gene TRBV29-1; TRBD1 agrees at 10 bases. CDR1 and CDR2 from the germline V gene are SQVTM and ANQGSEA. The CDR3 spans 15 residues. V was pared by 3 bases and J by 3 bases, with 8 bases of the junction left unmatched. The CDR3 DNA reads as TGCAGCGTTGAGATCCGGGACAGGGGTAACTACGAGCAGTACTTC. It specifies CSVEIRDRGNYEQYF.

The rearrangement links TRBV4-2 to TRBJ2-2, with D perhaps assigned TRBD1 or TRBD2 (5 bases each). CDR1 is LGHNA, CDR2 YNFKEQ, per germline. This CDR3 region has 17 residues. With 0 bases removed from V and 6 bases from J, the gap between germline ends came to 17 bases. CDR3 protein: CASSQDPAFQGAGELFF. The CDR3 DNA follows: TGTGCCAGCAGCCAAGATCCAGCCTTCCAGGGAGCCGGGGAGCTGTTTTTT.